These T cell receptor beta chains were read from a single sample in a study of shared clonotypes between healthy human individuals. The protocol was immunoSEQ multiplex PCR, while the TCRdb copy is restricted to in-frame clones and leaves out a portion. The table has roughly 2.5 million clones, over 85% seen once. Sequencing input: naive CD4+ T cells sorted from blood. The receptors come from a man aged 18 to 35 in good health. The conserved cysteine and the conserved F or W are not part of the CDR3 here. The D gene is left open where the match is weak. Size is stated for part of the rows, as once, few or many counts, or as a class when the clone is expanded.

clone size | D gene | J gene | V gene | CDR3 protein
. | . | TRBJ2-6 | TRBV28 | ASSPRQGLSGANVLT
. | TRBD2 | TRBJ2-1 | TRBV11-2 | ASSQGTSGANEQF
. | TRBD2 | TRBJ2-1 | TRBV10-3 | AMGGSGGYNEQF
. | . | TRBJ2-7 | TRBV28 | ASSVTPGAYEQY
. | TRBD1 | TRBJ1-4 | TRBV2 | ASASQSTGGNEKLF
. | TRBD2 | TRBJ2-1 | TRBV2 | ASSEPAGGYNEQF
. | TRBD1 | TRBJ2-7 | TRBV5-1 | ASSLEGQGYEQY
. | . | TRBJ2-1 | TRBV18 | ASSPVLGSFYNEQF
. | . | TRBJ1-5 | TRBV21-1 | ASRTADRGISNQPQH
. | . | TRBJ2-7 | TRBV6-4 | AISESNYEQY
. | . | TRBJ1-5 | TRBV5-6 | ASSLGGQGNQPQH
. | . | TRBJ2-3 | TRBV6-5 | ASSRGQGVTDTQY
. | TRBD2 | TRBJ2-1 | TRBV7-8 | ASSWTQAGGHDEQF
. | TRBD1 | TRBJ1-3 | TRBV6-1 | ASSEARGQGALYTIY
. | TRBD1 | TRBJ1-4 | TRBV5-1 | ASSLNPGQLATNEKLF
once | . | TRBJ2-1 | TRBV5-4 | ASSPGQVTYNEQF
. | TRBD1 | TRBJ2-5 | TRBV11-2 | ASSLRTGRETQY
. | . | TRBJ2-7 | TRBV11-2 | ASSLDGGAYEQY
. | . | TRBJ2-7 | TRBV12-5 | ASGSSRDSSYEQY
. | TRBD2 | TRBJ2-7 | TRBV30 | AWVPSSGRASEQY
. | . | TRBJ1-1 | TRBV5-6 | ASSSPGFSTEAF
. | TRBD2 | TRBJ2-7 | TRBV18 | ASSPATSGRAHEQY
. | TRBD1 | TRBJ2-7 | TRBV10-2 | ASSQKDRGIYEQY
. | . | TRBJ2-3 | TRBV5-6 | ASRIFYSVRSGDTQY
. | TRBD1 | TRBJ1-2 | TRBV19 | ASSTPGQPHGGNYGYT
. | . | TRBJ1-5 | TRBV5-8 | ASSFKGSGSNQPQH
. | . | TRBJ2-7 | TRBV10-1 | ASSERGKSYEQY
. | . | TRBJ1-5 | TRBV5-1 | ASRSDWNQPQH
. | . | TRBJ2-2 | TRBV2 | ASSEWLTGELF
. | . | TRBJ1-1 | TRBV6-5 | ASSYGGSYSEAF
. | . | TRBJ1-6 | TRBV7-9 | ASSQPASPLH
. | TRBD1 | TRBJ1-6 | TRBV6-6 | ASSQTQGFL
. | TRBD1 | TRBJ1-5 | TRBV5-1 | ASSLGIGGEQPQH